The entry that follows covers one T cell receptor (beta chain) sequence. This sample was included in a study of blood T cell repertoires in COVID-19. The assay was immunoSEQ multiplex PCR, and TCRdb's table has in-frame clones only and misses some. The sample has about 120,000 clones, about nine tenths seen once. The source of this sequence is a human donor with active COVID-19. The donor label of this sample is uncertain. Sequencing was carried out using peripheral blood.

CDR3 sequence (DNA): TGTGCCAGCAGTGTGACAGGGCGATCTAATGAAAAACTGTTTTTT. It codes for CASSVTGRSNEKLFF. This sequence joins TRBV5-4 and TRBJ1-4, with 7 bases lining up with TRBD1. This CDR3 is built from 15 residues. Trimming removed 5 bases from V and 3 bases from J; junction bases left unmatched: 7. Germline values: CDR1 SGHNT, CDR2 YYREEE (reference sequence).